This TCR beta chain was identified in a study of neurological immune-mediated disorders. This clonotype was detected ten times or more. Via MiXCR, TCRdb re-called the 5' RACE reads, giving one row per CDR3 protein. This table holds around 100,000 distinct CDR3 sequences, under 14% found once. The CDR3 loop spans 11 amino acids. Trimming removed 3 bases from V and 4 bases from J, with 4 bases in between. CDR1 and CDR2 from the germline V gene are DFQATT and SNEGSKA (reference sequence). Time point here: longitudinal time-point 3. V gene TRBV20-1 combines with J gene TRBJ1-3; D unclear. Sequencing was performed on PBMCs. This clonotype was obtained from a female donor with HTLV-1-associated myelopathy (HAM/TSP). This CDR3 reads CSARGGNTIYF. The CDR3 coding sequence is TGCAGTGCTAGGGGCGGAAACACCATATATTTT.